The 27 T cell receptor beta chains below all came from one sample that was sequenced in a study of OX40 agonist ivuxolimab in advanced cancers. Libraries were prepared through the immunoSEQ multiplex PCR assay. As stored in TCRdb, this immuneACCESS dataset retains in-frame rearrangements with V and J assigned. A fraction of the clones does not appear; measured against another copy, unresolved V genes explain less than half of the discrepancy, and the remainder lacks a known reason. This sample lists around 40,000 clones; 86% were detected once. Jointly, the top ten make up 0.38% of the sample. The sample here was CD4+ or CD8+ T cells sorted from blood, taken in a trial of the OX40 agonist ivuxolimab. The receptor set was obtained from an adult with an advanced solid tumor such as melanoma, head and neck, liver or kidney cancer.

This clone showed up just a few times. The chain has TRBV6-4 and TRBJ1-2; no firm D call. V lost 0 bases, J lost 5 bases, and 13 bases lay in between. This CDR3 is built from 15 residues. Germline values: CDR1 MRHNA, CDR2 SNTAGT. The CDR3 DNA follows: TGTGCCAGCAGTGACTCGAGCCAGAACTTGTATGGCTACACCTTC. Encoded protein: CASSDSSQNLYGYTF.

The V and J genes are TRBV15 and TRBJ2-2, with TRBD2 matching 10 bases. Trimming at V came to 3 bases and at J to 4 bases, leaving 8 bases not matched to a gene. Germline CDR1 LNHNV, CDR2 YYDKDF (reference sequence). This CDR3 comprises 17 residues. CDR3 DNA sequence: TGTGCCACCAGCAGCGCTAGCGGGAGCTTTAGCACCGGGGAGCTGTTTTTT. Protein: CATSSASGSFSTGELFF.

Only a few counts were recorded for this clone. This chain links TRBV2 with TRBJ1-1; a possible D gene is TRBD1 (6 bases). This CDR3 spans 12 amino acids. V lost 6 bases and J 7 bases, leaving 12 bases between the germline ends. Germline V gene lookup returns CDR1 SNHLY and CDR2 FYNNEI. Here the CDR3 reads CASRGTRNEAFF. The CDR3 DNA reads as TGTGCCAGCAGAGGGACAAGGAATGAAGCTTTCTTT.

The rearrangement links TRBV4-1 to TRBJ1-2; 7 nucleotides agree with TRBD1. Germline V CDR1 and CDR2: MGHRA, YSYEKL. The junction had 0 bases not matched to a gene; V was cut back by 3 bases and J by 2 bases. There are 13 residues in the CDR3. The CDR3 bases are TGCGCCAGCAGCCAGACAGGGAACTATGGCTACACCTTC. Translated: CASSQTGNYGYTF.

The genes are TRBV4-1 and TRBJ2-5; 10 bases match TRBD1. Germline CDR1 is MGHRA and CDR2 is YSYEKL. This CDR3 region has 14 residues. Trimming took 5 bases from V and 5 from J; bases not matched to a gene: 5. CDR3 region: CASSRGTGVETQYF. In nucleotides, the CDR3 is TGCGCCAGCAGCAGAGGGACAGGGGTGGAGACCCAGTACTTC.

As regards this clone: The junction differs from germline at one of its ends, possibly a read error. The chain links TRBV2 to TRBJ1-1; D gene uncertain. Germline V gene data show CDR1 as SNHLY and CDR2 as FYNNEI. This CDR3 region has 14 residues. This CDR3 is CASSEGGRNAEAFF. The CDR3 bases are TGTGCCAGCAGTGAAGGCGGGAGGAACGCTGAAGCTTTCTTT.

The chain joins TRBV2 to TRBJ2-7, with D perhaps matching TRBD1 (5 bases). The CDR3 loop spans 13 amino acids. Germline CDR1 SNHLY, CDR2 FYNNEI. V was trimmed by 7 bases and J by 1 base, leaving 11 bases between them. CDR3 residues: CASNQDISYEQYF. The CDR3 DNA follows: TGTGCCAGCAACCAGGACATTTCCTACGAGCAGTACTTC. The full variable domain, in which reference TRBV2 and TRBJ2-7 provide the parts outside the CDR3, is EPEVTQTPSHQVTQMGQEVILRCVPISNHLYFYWYRQILGQKVEFLVSFYNNEISEKSEIFDDQFSVERPDGSNFTLKIRSTKLEDSAMYFCASNQDISYEQYFGPGTRLTVT.

The CDR3 loop reads CAWARGLANYGETQYF. CDR3 sequence (DNA): TGTGCCTGGGCTCGGGGACTAGCTAACTACGGGGAGACCCAGTACTTC. V gene TRBV30 combines with J gene TRBJ2-5; 9 bases align to TRBD2. The CDR3 is 16 residues long. V shed 5 bases and J 5 bases; nucleotides not matched to a gene: 15. Germline V gene sequence: CDR1 GTSNPN, CDR2 SVGIG (reference sequence).

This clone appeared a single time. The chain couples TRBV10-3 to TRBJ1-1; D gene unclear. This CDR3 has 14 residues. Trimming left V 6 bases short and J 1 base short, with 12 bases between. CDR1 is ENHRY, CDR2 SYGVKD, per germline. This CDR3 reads CAIRSSTENTEAFF. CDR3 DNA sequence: TGTGCCATCAGAAGTTCGACGGAGAACACTGAAGCTTTCTTT.

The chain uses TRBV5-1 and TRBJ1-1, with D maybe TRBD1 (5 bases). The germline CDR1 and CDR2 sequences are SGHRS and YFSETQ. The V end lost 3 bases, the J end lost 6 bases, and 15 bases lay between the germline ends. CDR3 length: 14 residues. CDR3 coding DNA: TGCGCCAGCAGCTCAGACGTCAGGGCTCCTGAAGCTTTCTTT. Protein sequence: CASSSDVRAPEAFF.

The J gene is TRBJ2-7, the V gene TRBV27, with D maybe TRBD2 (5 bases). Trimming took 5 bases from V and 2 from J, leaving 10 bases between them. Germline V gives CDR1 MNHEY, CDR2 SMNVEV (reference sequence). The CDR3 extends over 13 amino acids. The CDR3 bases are TGTGCCAGCAGTCGCGACTACCCCTACGAGCAGTACTTC. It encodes CASSRDYPYEQYF.

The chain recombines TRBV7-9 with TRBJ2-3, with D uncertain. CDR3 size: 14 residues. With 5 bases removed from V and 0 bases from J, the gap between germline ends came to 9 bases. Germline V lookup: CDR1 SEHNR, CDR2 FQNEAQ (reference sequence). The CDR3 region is CASSLHDSTDTQYF. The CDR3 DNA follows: TGTGCCAGCAGCCTACACGACAGCACAGATACGCAGTATTTT.

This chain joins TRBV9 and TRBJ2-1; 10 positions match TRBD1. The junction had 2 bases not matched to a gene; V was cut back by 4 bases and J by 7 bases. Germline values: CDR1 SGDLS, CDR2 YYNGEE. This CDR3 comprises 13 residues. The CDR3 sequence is CASSRGQGNEQFF. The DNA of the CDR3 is TGTGCCAGCAGCCGGGGACAGGGGAATGAGCAGTTCTTC.

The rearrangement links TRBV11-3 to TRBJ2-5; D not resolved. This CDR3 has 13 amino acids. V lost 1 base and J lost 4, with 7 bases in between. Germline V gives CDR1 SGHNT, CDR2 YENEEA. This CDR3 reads CASSLGPGETQYF. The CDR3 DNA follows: TGTGCCAGCAGCTTAGGTCCAGGAGAGACCCAGTACTTC. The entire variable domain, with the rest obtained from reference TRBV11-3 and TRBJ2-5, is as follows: EAGVVQSPRYKIIEKKQPVAFWCNPISGHNTLYWYLQNLGQGPELLIRYENEEAVDDSQLPKDRFSAERLKGVDSTLKIQPAELGDSAVYLCASSLGPGETQYFGPGTRLLVL.

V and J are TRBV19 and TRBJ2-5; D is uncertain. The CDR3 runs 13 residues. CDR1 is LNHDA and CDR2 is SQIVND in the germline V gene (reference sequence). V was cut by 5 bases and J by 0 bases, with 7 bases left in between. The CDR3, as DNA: TGTGCCAGTAGTTTCTGGGACCAAGAGACCCAGTACTTC. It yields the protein CASSFWDQETQYF.

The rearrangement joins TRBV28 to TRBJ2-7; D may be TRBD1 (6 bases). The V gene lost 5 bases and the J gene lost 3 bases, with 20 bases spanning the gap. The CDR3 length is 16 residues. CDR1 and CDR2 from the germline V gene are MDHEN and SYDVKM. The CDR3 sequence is CASSGNRDPSLYEQYF. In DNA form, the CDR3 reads TGTGCCAGCAGTGGGAACAGGGACCCTTCGCTCTACGAGCAGTACTTC.

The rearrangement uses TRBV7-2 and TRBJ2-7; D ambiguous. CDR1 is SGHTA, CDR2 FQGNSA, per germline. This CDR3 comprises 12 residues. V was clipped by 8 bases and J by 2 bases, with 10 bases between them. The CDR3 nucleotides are TGTGCCAGCTCCCGAGTGACCTACGAGCAGTACTTC. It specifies CASSRVTYEQYF.

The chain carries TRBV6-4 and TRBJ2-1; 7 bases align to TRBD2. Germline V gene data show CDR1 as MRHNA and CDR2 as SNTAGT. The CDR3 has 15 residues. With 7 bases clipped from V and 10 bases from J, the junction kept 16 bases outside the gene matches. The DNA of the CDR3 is TGTGCCAGCAAAAAGAACCATGGCGGGGGTACAGAGCAGTTCTTC. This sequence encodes CASKKNHGGGTEQFF.

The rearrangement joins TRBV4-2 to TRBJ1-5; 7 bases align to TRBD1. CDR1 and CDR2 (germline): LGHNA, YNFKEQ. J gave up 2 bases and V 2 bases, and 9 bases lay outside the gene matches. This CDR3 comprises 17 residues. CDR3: CASSQTRQGDGNQPQHF. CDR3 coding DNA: TGTGCCAGCAGCCAAACTCGACAGGGTGACGGCAATCAGCCCCAGCATTTT.

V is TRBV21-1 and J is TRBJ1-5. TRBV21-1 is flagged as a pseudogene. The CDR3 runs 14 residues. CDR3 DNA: TGTGCCAGCCGCTGTGCCCTCCGGGGTCAGCCCCAGCATTTT. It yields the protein CASRCALRGQPQHF.

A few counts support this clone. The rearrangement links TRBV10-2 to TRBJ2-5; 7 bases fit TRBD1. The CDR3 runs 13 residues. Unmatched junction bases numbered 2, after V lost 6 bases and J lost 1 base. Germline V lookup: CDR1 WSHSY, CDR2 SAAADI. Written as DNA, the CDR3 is TGCGCCAGCAGGAGGGACAGCCAAGAGACCCAGTACTTC. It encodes CASRRDSQETQYF.

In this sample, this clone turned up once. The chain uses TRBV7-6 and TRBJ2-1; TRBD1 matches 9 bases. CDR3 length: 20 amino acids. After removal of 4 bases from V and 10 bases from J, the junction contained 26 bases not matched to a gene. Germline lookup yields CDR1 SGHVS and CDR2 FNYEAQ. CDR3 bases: TGTGCCAGCAGCTCTGGTTCGCGGTTCCTTATACAACAGGGGGCAAGGGAGCAGTTCTTC. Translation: CASSSGSRFLIQQGAREQFF.

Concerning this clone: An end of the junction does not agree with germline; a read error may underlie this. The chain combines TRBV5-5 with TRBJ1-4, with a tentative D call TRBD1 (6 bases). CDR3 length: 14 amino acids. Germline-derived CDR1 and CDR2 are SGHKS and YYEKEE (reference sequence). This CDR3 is CASSLDSTNEKLFF. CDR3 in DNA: TGTGCCAGCAGTTTGGACAGTACGAATGAAAAACTGTTTTTT. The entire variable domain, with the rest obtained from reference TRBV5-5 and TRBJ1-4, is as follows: DAGVTQSPTHLIKTRGQQVTLRCSPISGHKSVSWYQQVLGQGPQFIFQYYEKEERGRGNFPDRFSARQFPNYSSELNVNALLLGDSALYLCASSLDSTNEKLFFGSGTQLSVL.

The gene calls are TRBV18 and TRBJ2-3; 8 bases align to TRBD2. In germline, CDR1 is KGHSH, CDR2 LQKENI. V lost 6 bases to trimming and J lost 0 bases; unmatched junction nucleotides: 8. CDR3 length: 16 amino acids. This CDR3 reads CASSPPIAGSTDTQYF. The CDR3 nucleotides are TGTGCCAGCTCTCCCCCCATAGCGGGAAGCACAGATACGCAGTATTTT.

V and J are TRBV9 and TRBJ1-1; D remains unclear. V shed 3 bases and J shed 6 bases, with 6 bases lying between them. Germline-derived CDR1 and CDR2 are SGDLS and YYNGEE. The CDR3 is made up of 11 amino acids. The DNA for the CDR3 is TGTGCCAGCAGCGGCGGATCTGAAGCTTTCTTT. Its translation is CASSGGSEAFF. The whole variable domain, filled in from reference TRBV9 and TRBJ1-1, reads DSGVTQTPKHLITATGQRVTLRCSPRSGDLSVYWYQQSLDQGLQFLIQYYNGEERAKGNILERFSAQQFPDLHSELNLSSLELGDSALYFCASSGGSEAFFGQGTRLTVV.

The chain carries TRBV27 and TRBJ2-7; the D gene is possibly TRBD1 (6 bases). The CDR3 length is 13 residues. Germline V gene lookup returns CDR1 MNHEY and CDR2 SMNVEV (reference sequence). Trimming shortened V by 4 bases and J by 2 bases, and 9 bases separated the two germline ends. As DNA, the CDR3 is TGTGCCAGCAGTTACAGGGTTACCTACGAGCAGTACTTC. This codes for CASSYRVTYEQYF.

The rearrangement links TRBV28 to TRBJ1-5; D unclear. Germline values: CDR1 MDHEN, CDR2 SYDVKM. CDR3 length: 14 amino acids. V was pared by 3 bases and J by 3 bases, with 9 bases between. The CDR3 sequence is CASSLSGLNQPQHF. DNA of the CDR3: TGTGCCAGCAGTTTGTCCGGTCTCAATCAGCCCCAGCATTTT.